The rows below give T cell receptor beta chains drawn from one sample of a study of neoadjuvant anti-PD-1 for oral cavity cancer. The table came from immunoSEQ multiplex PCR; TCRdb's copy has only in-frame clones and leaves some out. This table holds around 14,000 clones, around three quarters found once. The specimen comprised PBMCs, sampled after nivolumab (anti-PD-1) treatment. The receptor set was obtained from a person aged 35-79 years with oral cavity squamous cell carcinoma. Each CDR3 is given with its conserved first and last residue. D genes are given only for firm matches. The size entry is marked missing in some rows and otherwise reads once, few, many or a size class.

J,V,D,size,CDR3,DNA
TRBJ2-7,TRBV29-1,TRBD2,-,CSVRTSGITYEQYF,TGCAGCGTCCGTACTAGCGGAATTACCTACGAGCAGTACTTC
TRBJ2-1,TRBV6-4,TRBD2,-,CASSDSSGTSSFEQFF,TGTGCCAGCAGTGACTCGTCTGGGACTAGCTCGTTTGAGCAGTTCTTC
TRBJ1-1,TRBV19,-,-,CASRKPKDQPNLNTEAFF,TGTGCCAGTAGAAAACCCAAGGACCAACCGAATCTGAACACTGAAGCTTTCTTT
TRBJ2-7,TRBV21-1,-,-,CASSKRVNRGGEQYF,TGTGCCAGCAGCAAACGGGTGAACAGGGGTGGCGAGCAGTACTTC
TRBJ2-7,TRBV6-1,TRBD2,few,CASRTSGSYEQYF,TGTGCCAGCAGGACTAGCGGGAGCTACGAGCAGTACTTC
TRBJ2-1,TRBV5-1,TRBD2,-,CASSLDAGGPGEQFF,TGCGCCAGCAGCTTGGATGCGGGAGGCCCCGGGGAGCAGTTCTTC
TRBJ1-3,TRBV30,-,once,CAWSRVAGNTIYF,TGTGCCTGGTCCAGGGTCGCCGGAAACACCATATATTTT
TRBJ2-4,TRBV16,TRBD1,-,CASSQDRGMGDIQYF,TGTGCCAGCAGCCAAGACAGGGGGATGGGTGACATTCAGTACTTC
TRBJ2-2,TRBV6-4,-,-,CASSDGGNTGELFF,TGTGCCAGCAGTGATGGAGGGAACACCGGGGAGCTGTTTTTT
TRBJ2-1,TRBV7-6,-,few,CASSTGQINEQFF,TGTGCCAGCAGCACGGGACAAATCAATGAGCAGTTCTTC
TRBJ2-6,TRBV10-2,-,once,CAAEGDTAGANVLTF,TGCGCCGCCGAGGGGGACACAGCTGGGGCCAACGTCCTGACTTTC
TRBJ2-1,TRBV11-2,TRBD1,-,CASSPRQGGSSYNEQFF,TGTGCCAGCAGCCCTCGACAGGGGGGTAGCTCCTACAATGAGCAGTTCTTC
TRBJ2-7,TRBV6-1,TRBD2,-,CASRRTVSGSDEQYF,TGTGCCAGCAGGAGGACTGTTAGCGGGAGTGACGAGCAGTACTTC
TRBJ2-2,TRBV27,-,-,CASNGDTGELFF,TGTGCCAGCAACGGAGACACCGGGGAGCTGTTTTTT
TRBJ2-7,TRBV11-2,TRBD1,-,CASSSRDRGTYEQYF,TGTGCCAGCAGCTCCCGGGACAGGGGCACCTACGAGCAGTACTTC
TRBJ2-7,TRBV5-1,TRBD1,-,CASSLNALGQGADEQYF,TGCGCCAGCAGTCTTAACGCCCTCGGACAGGGGGCGGACGAGCAGTACTTC
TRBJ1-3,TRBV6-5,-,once,CASSLGALGNTIYF,TGTGCCAGCAGTTTGGGGGCCCTTGGAAACACCATATATTTT
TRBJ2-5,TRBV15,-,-,CATSRAGHSTQETQYF,TGTGCCACCAGCAGGGCAGGACACAGTACCCAAGAGACCCAGTACTTC
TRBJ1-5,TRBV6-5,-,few,CASSDGGNQPQHF,TGTGCCAGCAGTGACGGAGGCAATCAGCCCCAGCATTTT
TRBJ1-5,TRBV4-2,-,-,CASSTGSGANQPQHF,TGTGCCAGCAGCACGGGCTCCGGGGCGAATCAGCCCCAGCATTTT
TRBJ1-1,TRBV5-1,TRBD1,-,CASSLNQGASTEAFF,TGCGCCAGCAGCTTGAATCAGGGGGCGTCCACTGAAGCTTTCTTT
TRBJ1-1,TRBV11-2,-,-,CASSLRATMNTEAFF,TGTGCCAGCAGCTTAAGGGCGACCATGAACACTGAAGCTTTCTTT
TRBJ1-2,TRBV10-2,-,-,CASSESGRIGYTF,TGCGCCAGCAGTGAATCAGGGAGGATTGGCTACACCTTC
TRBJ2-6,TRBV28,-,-,CASLHAAGANVLTF,TGTGCCAGCCTTCACGCTGCTGGGGCCAACGTCCTGACTTTC
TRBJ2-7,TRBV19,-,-,CASSPGRTSYEQYF,TGTGCCAGTAGTCCGGGACGGACCTCCTACGAGCAGTACTTC
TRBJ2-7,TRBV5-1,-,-,CASSPLRTGYEQYF,TGCGCCAGCAGCCCCTTACGGACGGGCTACGAGCAGTACTTC
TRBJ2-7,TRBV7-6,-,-,CASSLGSWGTEQYF,TGTGCCAGCAGCTTAGGTAGCTGGGGGACAGAGCAGTACTTC
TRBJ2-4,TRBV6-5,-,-,CASSYSGGFKNIQYF,TGTGCCAGCAGTTACTCGGGCGGTTTCAAAAACATTCAGTACTTC
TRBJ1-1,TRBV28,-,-,CASSLILGEAFF,TGTGCCAGCTCCCTAATCTTAGGTGAAGCTTTCTTT
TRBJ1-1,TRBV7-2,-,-,CASSRYGGEAFF,TGTGCCAGCAGCCGTTATGGGGGGGAAGCTTTCTTT
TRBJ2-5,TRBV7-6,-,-,CASSLGWVQETQYF,TGTGCCAGCAGCTTAGGTTGGGTACAAGAGACCCAGTACTTC
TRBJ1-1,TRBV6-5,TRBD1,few,CATNVGQGANEAFF,TGTGCCACCAACGTCGGACAGGGGGCGAATGAAGCTTTCTTT
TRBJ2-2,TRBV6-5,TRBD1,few,CASSRGTGVTGELFF,TGTGCCAGCAGTCGGGGGACAGGCGTCACCGGGGAGCTGTTTTTT
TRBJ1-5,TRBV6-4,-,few,CASSKTGHQPQHF,TGTGCCAGCAGCAAAACAGGGCATCAGCCCCAGCATTTT
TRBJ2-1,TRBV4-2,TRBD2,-,CASSLKWLAGYEQFF,TGTGCCAGCAGCCTTAAATGGCTAGCGGGCTATGAGCAGTTCTTC
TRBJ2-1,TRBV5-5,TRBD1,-,CASSLSGQVFNEQFF,TGTGCCAGCAGCTTGTCCGGACAGGTCTTCAATGAGCAGTTCTTC
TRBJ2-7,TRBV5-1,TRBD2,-,CASSFGTSGGEQYF,TGCGCCAGCAGCTTCGGGACTAGCGGGGGCGAGCAGTACTTC
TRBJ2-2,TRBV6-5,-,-,CASRDDSPGTGELFF,TGTGCCAGCAGGGATGACTCACCGGGAACCGGGGAGCTGTTTTTT
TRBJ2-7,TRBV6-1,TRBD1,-,CASSFGQGSSYEQYF,TGTGCCAGCAGTTTCGGACAGGGGAGCTCCTACGAGCAGTACTTC
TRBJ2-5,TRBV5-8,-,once,CASSWGYQETQYF,TGTGCCAGCAGCTGGGGGTACCAAGAGACCCAGTACTTC
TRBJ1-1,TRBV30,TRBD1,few,CAGKPGTGGWTEAFF,TGTGCTGGAAAACCCGGGACAGGGGGATGGACTGAAGCTTTCTTT
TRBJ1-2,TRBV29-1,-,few,CSVPPTRGDGYTF,TGCAGCGTCCCTCCAACAAGGGGCGATGGCTACACCTTC
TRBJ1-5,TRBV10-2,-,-,CASSPGPYSNQPQHF,TGCGCCAGCAGTCCCGGGCCGTATAGCAATCAGCCCCAGCATTTT
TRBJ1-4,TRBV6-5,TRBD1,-,CASKGQTNEKLFF,TGTGCCAGCAAGGGACAGACTAATGAAAAACTGTTTTTT
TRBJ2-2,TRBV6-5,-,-,CSAGTPTGELFF,TGTTCCGCAGGAACACCGACCGGGGAGCTGTTTTTT
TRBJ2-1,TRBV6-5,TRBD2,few,CASSYVAGDNEQFF,TGTGCCAGCAGTTACGTAGCGGGGGACAATGAGCAGTTCTTC
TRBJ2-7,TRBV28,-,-,CASSPGIIPYEQYF,TGTGCCAGCAGTCCCGGGATCATTCCCTACGAGCAGTACTTC
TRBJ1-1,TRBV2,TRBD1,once,CADLTGARGAFF,TGTGCCGACCTGACCGGGGCCAGGGGGGCTTTCTTT
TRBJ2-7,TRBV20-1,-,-,CSARLVEQYF,TGCAGTGCTAGACTAGTCGAGCAGTACTTC
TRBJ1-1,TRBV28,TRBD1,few,CASRQGADTEAFF,TGTGCCAGCAGACAGGGGGCGGACACTGAAGCTTTCTTT
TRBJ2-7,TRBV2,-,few,CASTGSVEQYF,TGTGCCAGCACCGGCTCGGTAGAGCAGTACTTC
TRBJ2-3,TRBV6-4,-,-,CASSEAPASTDTQYF,TGTGCCAGCAGTGAGGCGCCCGCTAGCACAGATACGCAGTATTTT
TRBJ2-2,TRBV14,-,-,CASSRGGPNTGELFF,TGTGCCAGCAGCCGAGGGGGGCCGAACACCGGGGAGCTGTTTTTT
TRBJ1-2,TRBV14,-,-,CASSHRDNYGYTF,TGTGCCAGCAGCCACAGGGATAACTATGGCTACACCTTC
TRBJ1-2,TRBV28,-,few,CASRPPGAQGYTF,TGTGCCAGCAGACCGCCAGGGGCGCAAGGCTACACCTTC
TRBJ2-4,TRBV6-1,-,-,CASSPGALNIQYF,TGTGCCAGCAGTCCCGGGGCCTTAAACATTCAGTACTTC
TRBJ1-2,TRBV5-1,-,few,CASSPTGANYGYTF,TGCGCCAGCAGCCCTACGGGAGCTAACTATGGCTACACCTTC
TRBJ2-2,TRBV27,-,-,CASSLSNVIGPGELFF,TGTGCCAGCAGTTTATCGAATGTAATCGGTCCCGGGGAGCTGTTTTTT